One and the same sample provided the 4 T cell receptor beta chains below, sequenced in a study of CD8+CD57+ T cells in acquired aplastic anemia. CD8+CD57+ cell expansion had been shown by flow cytometry in patients chosen for sequencing. CDR3 and TCR beta VDJ profiling relied on a genomic DNA template. In TCRdb, the reads were re-called with MiXCR into one record per CDR3 protein. The sample has 400,000 to 600,000 distinct CDR3 sequences; approximately 33% are singletons. The specimen sequenced was sorted CD4+, CD8+, or CD8+CD57+ T cells (not recorded which) from PBMCs. The receptors were sampled from a human donor with aplastic anemia.

This clonotype was recorded a few times. CDR3 amino acids: CASSLAAEINQPQHF. CDR3 nucleotides: TGTGCCAGCAGCTTGGCGGCAGAGATAAATCAGCCCCAGCATTTT. The V call is TRBV5-5, the J call TRBJ1-5; D is uncertain. This CDR3 has 15 amino acids. The germline V and J ends were trimmed by 0 bases and 4 bases, with 11 bases remaining between them. Germline V gene data show CDR1 as SGHKS and CDR2 as YYEKEE (reference sequence).

V and J are TRBV20-1 and TRBJ2-7; 11 nucleotides line up with TRBD2. Germline loops: CDR1 DFQATT, CDR2 SNEGSKA (reference sequence). The V segment lost 4 bases and the J segment 1 base; nucleotides outside the gene matches: 3. The CDR3 consists of 14 residues. The CDR3 nucleotides are TGCAGTGCTACTAGCGGGGGGCGTTCCTACGAGCAGTACTTC. It specifies CSATSGGRSYEQYF.

The chain combines TRBV3-1 with TRBJ2-3; D could derive from TRBD1 or TRBD2 (5 bases each). Germline V gene data show CDR1 as LGHDT and CDR2 as YNNKEL (reference sequence). The CDR3 contains 17 residues. Trimming removed 1 base from V and 0 bases from J, with 14 bases in between. CDR3 in amino acids: CASSQVPPGTSTDTQYF. CDR3 bases: TGTGCCAGCAGCCAAGTCCCCCCGGGGACCAGCACAGATACGCAGTATTTT.

As to this clonotype: A read error may produce the germline difference seen at one junction end. The rearrangement joins TRBV19 to TRBJ1-5; tentatively, D is TRBD1 (6 bases). Germline assignment: CDR1 LNHDA and CDR2 SQIVND (reference sequence). CDR3 length: 14 amino acids. The CDR3 DNA reads TGTGCCAGTGGACAGACAAATAGCAGTCAGCCCCAGCATTTT. Its translation is CASGQTNSSQPQHF.